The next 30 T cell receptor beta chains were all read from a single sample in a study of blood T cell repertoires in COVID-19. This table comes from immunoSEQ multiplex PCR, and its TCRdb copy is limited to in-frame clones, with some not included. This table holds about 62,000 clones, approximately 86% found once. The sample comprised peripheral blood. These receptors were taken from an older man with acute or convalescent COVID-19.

CDR3 protein: CASSLWREGLWDEQYF. The CDR3 DNA reads TGTGCCAGCAGTTTATGGCGGGAGGGCCTGTGGGACGAGCAGTACTTC. The rearrangement links TRBV27 to TRBJ2-7, with 9 bases matching TRBD2. CDR3 length: 16 amino acids. Germline CDR1 and CDR2: MNHEY and SMNVEV (reference sequence). Trimming at V came to 1 base and at J to 5 bases, leaving 9 bases not matched to a gene.

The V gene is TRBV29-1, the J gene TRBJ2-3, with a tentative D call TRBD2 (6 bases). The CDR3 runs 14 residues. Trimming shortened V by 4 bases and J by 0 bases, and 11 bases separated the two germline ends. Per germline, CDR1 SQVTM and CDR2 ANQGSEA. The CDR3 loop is CSVAWDSSTDTQYF. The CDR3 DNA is TGCAGCGTTGCGTGGGACTCTAGCACAGATACGCAGTATTTT.

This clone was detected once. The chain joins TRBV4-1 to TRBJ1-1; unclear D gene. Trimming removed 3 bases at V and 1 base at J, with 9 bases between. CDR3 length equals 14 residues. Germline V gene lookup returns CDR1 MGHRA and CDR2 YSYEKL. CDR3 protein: CASSHGRSNTEAFF. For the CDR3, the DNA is TGCGCCAGCAGCCATGGTCGGTCGAACACTGAAGCTTTCTTT.

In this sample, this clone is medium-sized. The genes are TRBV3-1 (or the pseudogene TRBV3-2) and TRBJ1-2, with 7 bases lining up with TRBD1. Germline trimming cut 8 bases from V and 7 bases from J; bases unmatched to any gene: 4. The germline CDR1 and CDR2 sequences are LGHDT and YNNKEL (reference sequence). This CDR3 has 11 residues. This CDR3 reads CASEGGSGYTF. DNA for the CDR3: TGTGCCAGCGAAGGGGGCAGTGGCTACACCTTC.

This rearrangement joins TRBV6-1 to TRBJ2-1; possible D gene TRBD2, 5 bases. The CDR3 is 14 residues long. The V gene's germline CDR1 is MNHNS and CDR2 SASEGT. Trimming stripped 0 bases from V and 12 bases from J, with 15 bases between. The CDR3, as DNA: TGTGCCAGCAGTGAAGCGCGGACTCCGGGCAGGCAGTTCTTC. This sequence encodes CASSEARTPGRQFF.

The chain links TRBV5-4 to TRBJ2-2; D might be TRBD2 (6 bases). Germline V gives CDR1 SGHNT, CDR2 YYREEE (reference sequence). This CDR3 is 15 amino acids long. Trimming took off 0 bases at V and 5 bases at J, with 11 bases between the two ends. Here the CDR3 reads CASSLAAGSTGELFF. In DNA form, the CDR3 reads TGTGCCAGCAGCTTGGCCGCGGGATCGACCGGGGAGCTGTTTTTT.

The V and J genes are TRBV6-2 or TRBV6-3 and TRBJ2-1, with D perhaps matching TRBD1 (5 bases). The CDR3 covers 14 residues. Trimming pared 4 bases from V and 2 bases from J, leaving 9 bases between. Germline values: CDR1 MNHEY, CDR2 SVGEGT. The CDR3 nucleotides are TGTGCCAGCAGTTTGGACACGGCCTACAATGAGCAGTTCTTC. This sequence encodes CASSLDTAYNEQFF.

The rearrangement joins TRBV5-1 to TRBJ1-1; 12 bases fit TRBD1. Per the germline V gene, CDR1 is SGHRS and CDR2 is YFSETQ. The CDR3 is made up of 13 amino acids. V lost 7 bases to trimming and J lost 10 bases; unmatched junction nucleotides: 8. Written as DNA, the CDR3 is TGCGCCAGCGGGACAGGGGGCCCCGAGGGAGCTTTCTTT. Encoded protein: CASGTGGPEGAFF. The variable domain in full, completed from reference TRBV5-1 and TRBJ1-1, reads KAGVTQTPRYLIKTRGQQVTLSCSPISGHRSVSWYQQTPGQGLQFLFEYFSETQRNKGNFPGRFSGRQFSNSRSEMNVSTLELGDSALYLCASGTGGPEGAFFGQGTRLTVV.

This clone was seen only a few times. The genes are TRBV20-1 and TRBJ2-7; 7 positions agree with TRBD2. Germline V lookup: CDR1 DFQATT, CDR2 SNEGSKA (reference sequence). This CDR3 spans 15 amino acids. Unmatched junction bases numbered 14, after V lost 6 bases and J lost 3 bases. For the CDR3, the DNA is TGCAGTGCCAGTGGGGGAGCTAGCGGAGTCTACGAGCAGTACTTC. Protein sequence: CSASGGASGVYEQYF.

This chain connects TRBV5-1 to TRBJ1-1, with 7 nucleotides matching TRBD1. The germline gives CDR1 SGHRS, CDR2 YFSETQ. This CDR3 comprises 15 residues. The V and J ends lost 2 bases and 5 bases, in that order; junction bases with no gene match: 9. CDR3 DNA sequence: TGCGCCAGCAGCTTAAGACAGGGTCAAGGGACTGAAGCTTTCTTT. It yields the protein CASSLRQGQGTEAFF.

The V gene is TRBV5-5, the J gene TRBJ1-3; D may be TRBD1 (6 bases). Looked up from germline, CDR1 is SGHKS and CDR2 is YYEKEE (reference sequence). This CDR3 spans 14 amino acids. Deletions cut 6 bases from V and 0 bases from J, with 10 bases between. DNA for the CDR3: TGTGCCAGCAAGAGGGGGAACTCTGGAAACACCATATATTTT. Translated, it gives CASKRGNSGNTIYF.

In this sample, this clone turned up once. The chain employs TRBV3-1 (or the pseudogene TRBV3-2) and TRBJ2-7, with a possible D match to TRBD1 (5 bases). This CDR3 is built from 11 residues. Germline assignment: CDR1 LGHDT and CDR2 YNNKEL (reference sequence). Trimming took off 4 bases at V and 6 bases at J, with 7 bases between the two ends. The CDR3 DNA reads TGTGCCAGCAGCCTCAGGGCCGAGCAGTACTTC. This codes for CASSLRAEQYF.

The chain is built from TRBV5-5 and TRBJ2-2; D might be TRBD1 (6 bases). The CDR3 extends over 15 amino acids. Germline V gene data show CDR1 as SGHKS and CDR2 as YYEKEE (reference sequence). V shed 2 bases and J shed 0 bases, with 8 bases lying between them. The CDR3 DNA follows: TGTGCCAGCAGCTTCAGGGGACCGAACACCGGGGAGCTGTTTTTT. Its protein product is CASSFRGPNTGELFF.

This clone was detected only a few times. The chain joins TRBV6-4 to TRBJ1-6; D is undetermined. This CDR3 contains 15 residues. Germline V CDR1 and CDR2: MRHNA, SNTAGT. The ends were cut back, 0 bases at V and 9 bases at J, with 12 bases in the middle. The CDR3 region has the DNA TGTGCCAGCAGTGACTCTGAGGTGGGTCCTTCACCCCTCCACTTT. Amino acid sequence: CASSDSEVGPSPLHF.

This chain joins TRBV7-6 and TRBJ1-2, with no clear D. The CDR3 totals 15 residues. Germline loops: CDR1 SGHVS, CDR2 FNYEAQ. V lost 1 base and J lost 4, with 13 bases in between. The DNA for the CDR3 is TGTGCCAGCAGCTTAGAGGAGGGAATACGCTATGGCTACACCTTC. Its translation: CASSLEEGIRYGYTF.

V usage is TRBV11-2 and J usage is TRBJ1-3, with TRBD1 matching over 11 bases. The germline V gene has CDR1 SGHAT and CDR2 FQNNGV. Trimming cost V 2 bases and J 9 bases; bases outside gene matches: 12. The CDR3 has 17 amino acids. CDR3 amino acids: CASSLLGQGAVKGTIYF. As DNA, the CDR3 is TGTGCCAGCAGCTTACTAGGACAGGGGGCCGTCAAGGGCACCATATATTTT.

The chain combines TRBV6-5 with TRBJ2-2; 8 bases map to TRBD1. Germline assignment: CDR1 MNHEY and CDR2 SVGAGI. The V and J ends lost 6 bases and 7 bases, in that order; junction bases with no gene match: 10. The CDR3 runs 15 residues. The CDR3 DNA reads TGTGCCAGCAGCCCCGGGACAGGTCGCGTCGGGGAGCTGTTTTTT. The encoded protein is CASSPGTGRVGELFF.

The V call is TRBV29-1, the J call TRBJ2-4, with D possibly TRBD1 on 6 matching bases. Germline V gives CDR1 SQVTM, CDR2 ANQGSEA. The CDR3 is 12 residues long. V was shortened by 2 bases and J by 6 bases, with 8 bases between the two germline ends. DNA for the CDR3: TGCAGCGTTGAACCAGGGGCAAACATTCAGTACTTC. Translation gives CSVEPGANIQYF.

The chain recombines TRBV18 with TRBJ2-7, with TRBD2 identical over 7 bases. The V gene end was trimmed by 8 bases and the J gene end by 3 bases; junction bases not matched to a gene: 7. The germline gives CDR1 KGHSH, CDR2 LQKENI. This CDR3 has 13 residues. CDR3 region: CASGAGPYYEQYF. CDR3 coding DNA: TGTGCCAGCGGAGCGGGGCCGTACTACGAGCAGTACTTC.

CDR3 region: CASSLTSSTGELFF. The DNA for the CDR3 is TGTGCCAGCAGCCTCACTAGCAGCACCGGGGAGCTGTTTTTT. The chain carries TRBV9 and TRBJ2-2; possibly TRBD2 for D (6 bases). Trimming removed 4 bases from V and 4 bases from J, with 11 bases in between. Germline assignment: CDR1 SGDLS and CDR2 YYNGEE. The CDR3 runs to 14 residues.

As DNA, the CDR3 is TGCAGTGCTAGTGGCCCTAACAATGAGCAGTTCTTC. The encoded protein is CSASGPNNEQFF. The chain combines TRBV20-1 with TRBJ2-1; D gene ambiguous. The V gene's germline CDR1 is DFQATT and CDR2 SNEGSKA (reference sequence). The CDR3 totals 12 residues. V lost 3 bases and J lost 5, with 8 bases in between.

The CDR3 region is CAISERQGGSYEQYF. In nucleotides, the CDR3 is TGTGCCATCAGTGAGCGACAGGGGGGCTCCTACGAGCAGTACTTC. The V gene is TRBV10-3, the J gene TRBJ2-7; 9 nucleotides align to TRBD1. The CDR3 has 15 amino acids. Germline-derived CDR1 and CDR2 are ENHRY and SYGVKD. J gave up 0 bases and V 2 bases, and 2 bases lay outside the gene matches.

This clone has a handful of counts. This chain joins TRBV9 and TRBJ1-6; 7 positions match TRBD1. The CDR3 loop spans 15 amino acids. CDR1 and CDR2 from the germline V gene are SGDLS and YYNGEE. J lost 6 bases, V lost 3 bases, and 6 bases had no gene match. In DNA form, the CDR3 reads TGTGCCAGCAGCGCCTCTAGACAGGGTAATTCACCCCTCCACTTT. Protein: CASSASRQGNSPLHF. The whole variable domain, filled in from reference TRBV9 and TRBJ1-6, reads DSGVTQTPKHLITATGQRVTLRCSPRSGDLSVYWYQQSLDQGLQFLIQYYNGEERAKGNILERFSAQQFPDLHSELNLSSLELGDSALYFCASSASRQGNSPLHFGNGTRLTVT.

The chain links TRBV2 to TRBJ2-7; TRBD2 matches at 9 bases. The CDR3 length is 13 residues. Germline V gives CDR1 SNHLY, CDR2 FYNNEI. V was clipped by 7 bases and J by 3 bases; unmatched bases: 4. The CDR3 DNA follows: TGTGCCAGCAAGACGACTAGCGGCTACGAGCAGTACTTC. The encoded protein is CASKTTSGYEQYF.

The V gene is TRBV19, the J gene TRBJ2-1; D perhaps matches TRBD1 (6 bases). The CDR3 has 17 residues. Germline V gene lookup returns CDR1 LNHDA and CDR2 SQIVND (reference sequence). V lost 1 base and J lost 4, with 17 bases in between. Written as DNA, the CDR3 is TGTGCCAGTAGTATAGCCCAAGGCAGGGGCTCATACAATGAGCAGTTCTTC. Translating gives CASSIAQGRGSYNEQFF.

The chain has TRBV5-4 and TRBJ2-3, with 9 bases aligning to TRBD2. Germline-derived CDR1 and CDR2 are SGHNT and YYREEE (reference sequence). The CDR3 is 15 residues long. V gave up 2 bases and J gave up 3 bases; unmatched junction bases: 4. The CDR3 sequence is CASSFKRGVTDTQYF. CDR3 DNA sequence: TGTGCCAGCAGCTTTAAGCGGGGGGTTACAGATACGCAGTATTTT.

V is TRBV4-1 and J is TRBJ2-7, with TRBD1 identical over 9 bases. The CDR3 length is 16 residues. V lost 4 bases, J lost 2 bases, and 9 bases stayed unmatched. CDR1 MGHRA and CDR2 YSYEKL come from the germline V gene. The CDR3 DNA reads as TGCGCCAGCAGCCCAGGACAGGGGATAACGACCTACGAGCAGTACTTC. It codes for CASSPGQGITTYEQYF.

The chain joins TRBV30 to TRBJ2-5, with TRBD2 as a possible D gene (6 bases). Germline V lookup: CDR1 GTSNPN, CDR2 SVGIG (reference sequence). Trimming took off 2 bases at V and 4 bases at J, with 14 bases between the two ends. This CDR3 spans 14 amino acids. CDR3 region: CAWSNGGKRETQYF. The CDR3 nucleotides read TGTGCCTGGAGTAATGGGGGGAAACGAGAGACCCAGTACTTC.

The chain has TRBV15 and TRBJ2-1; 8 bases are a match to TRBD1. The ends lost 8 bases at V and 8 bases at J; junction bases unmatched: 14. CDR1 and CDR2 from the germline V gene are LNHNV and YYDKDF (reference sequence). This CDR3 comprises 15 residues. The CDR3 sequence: CATSGIQGGGDEQFF. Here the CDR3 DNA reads TGTGCCACCTCCGGCATACAGGGGGGTGGAGATGAGCAGTTCTTC. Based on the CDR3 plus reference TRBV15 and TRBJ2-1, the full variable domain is DAMVIQNPRYQVTQFGKPVTLSCSQTLNHNVMYWYQQKSSQAPKLLFHYYDKDFNNEADTPDNFQSRRPNTSFCFLDIRSPGLGDTAMYLCATSGIQGGGDEQFFGPGTRLTVL.

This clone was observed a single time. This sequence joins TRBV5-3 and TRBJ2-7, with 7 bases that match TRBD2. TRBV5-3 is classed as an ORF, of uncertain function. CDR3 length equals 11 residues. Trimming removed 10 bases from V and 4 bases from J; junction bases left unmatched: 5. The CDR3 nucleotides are TGTGCCGGAGCCGGGGGGTACGAGCAGTACTTC. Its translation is CAGAGGYEQYF.